Listed here are 18 T cell receptor beta chains from one sample, sequenced in a study of post-analysis software for immune sequencing data (dated by TCRdb to about 2015). What these receptors recognize is not known. The library came from PCR. For sequencing, an Illumina HiSeq 2500 was employed. Unique molecular identifiers were incorporated into TCR beta cDNA libraries to reduce PCR and sequencing biases. TCRdb handled the public reads itself, with Q25 trimming in fastp and clone calling in MiXCR, and kept productive beta chains. When rows share a CDR3 protein, they turn into one entry using the most common DNA and genes. This sample holds a few hundred thousand distinct CDR3 sequences; 36% were observed only once. The leading ten clones occupy roughly 4.8% of the sample. Points the paper makes about the study in general: Significantly higher frequencies in patients than in controls were found for roughly 5 TRBV segments, including TRBV5-6, TRBV5-1 and TRBV20-1.

Sequencing input: blood. The receptors were gathered from a girl aged 5-17 years with multiple sclerosis.

This clonotype was found many times. In DNA, the CDR3 is TGCAGTGCTAGGAGGGACGAGGGAACCAATTCACCCCTCCACTTT. Translated, it gives CSARRDEGTNSPLHF. V is TRBV20-1 and J is TRBJ1-6; a weak D match, TRBD1 (5 bases). CDR3 length: 15 residues. Per the germline V gene, CDR1 is DFQATT and CDR2 is SNEGSKA (reference sequence). V lost 3 bases to trimming and J lost 7 bases, with 16 bases between them.

This clonotype came up many times. The chain recombines TRBV29-1 with TRBJ1-1; a possible D gene is TRBD1 (6 bases). This CDR3 spans 13 amino acids. V lost 4 bases, J lost 7 bases, and 16 bases lay in between. Germline CDR1 and CDR2: SQVTM and ANQGSEA. This CDR3 is CSVALRQAGEAFF. The CDR3 DNA reads as TGCAGCGTTGCCCTTAGACAGGCCGGTGAAGCTTTCTTT. The full variable domain, its missing parts supplied by reference TRBV29-1 and TRBJ1-1, is SAVISQKPSRDICQRGTSLTIQCQVDSQVTMMFWYRQQPGQSLTLIATANQGSEATYESGFVIDKFPISRPNLTFSTLTVSNMSPEDSSIYLCSVALRQAGEAFFGQGTRLTVV.

This clonotype came up a few times. CDR3 coding DNA: TGTGCCATCAGTGAGGATGGCAGGGGGCTCGATCAGCCCCAGCATTTT. Encoded protein: CAISEDGRGLDQPQHF. The J gene is TRBJ1-5, the V gene TRBV10-3; 8 nucleotides line up with TRBD1. The CDR3 consists of 16 residues. Germline CDR1 ENHRY, CDR2 SYGVKD. Trimming took 2 bases from V and 5 from J; bases not matched to a gene: 8.

This clonotype was seen repeatedly, ten times or more. The chain employs TRBV7-6 and TRBJ1-1; perhaps TRBD1 as D (6 bases). Trimming shortened V by 8 bases and J by 6 bases, and 16 bases separated the two germline ends. This CDR3 comprises 13 residues. Germline V gene data show CDR1 as SGHVS and CDR2 as FNYEAQ. The CDR3 nucleotides are TGTGCCAGCGCACAGGGAGGGGCCTCTGAAGCTTTCTTT. Its translation is CASAQGGASEAFF.

Here the CDR3 DNA reads TGTGCCAGCAGTTTGGGGCAGGCCAACGGGTACTTC. It specifies CASSLGQANGYF. The genes are TRBV12-3 or TRBV12-4 and TRBJ2-7; tentatively, D is TRBD1 (5 bases). This CDR3 is built from 12 residues. Between the trimmed V and J ends, which lost 3 bases and 12 bases, there was a span of 15 bases.

This clonotype was picked up a small number of times. This chain links TRBV2 with TRBJ1-1, with D unclear. CDR3 length: 16 amino acids. V gave up 6 bases and J gave up 1 base, with 18 bases separating them. Germline loops: CDR1 SNHLY, CDR2 FYNNEI. CDR3 nucleotide sequence: TGTGCCAGCAGATGGATCGATGAAGACCCGAACACTGAAGCTTTCTTT. It codes for CASRWIDEDPNTEAFF.

This clonotype was seen at least ten times. This chain links TRBV4-1 with TRBJ2-2; 11 bases are a match to TRBD2. Unmatched junction bases numbered 8, after V lost 0 bases and J lost 2 bases. The CDR3 sequence is 19 residues long. The V gene's germline CDR1 is MGHRA and CDR2 YSYEKL. The CDR3 region has the DNA TGCGCCAGCAGCCAAGAGGGCCCGGGACTAGCGGCCAACACCGGGGAGCTGTTTTTT. It yields the protein CASSQEGPGLAANTGELFF.

The gene calls are TRBV4-1 and TRBJ1-4; TRBD1 might be the D (5 bases). The CDR3 covers 20 residues. Trimming stripped 0 bases from V and 0 bases from J, with 20 bases between. The germline V gene encodes CDR1 MGHRA and CDR2 YSYEKL. The CDR3, as DNA: TGCGCCAGCAGCCAAGAGTTTCAGGGTATTAGCGTTGCAACTAATGAAAAACTGTTTTTT. Encoded protein: CASSQEFQGISVATNEKLFF.

The chain uses TRBV3-1 and TRBJ1-1; D gene ambiguous. The CDR3 has 18 amino acids. Per germline, CDR1 LGHDT and CDR2 YNNKEL (reference sequence). Trimming took 0 bases from V and 0 from J, leaving 17 bases between them. The CDR3: CASSQDRAGHDMNTEAFF. The DNA for the CDR3 is TGTGCCAGCAGCCAAGATCGGGCAGGTCATGACATGAACACTGAAGCTTTCTTT.

This clonotype was seen repeatedly, ten times or more. CDR3 sequence (DNA): TGTGCCAGCAGCCTTAAGGAGGGCATCTACGAGCAGTACTTC. Translated, it gives CASSLKEGIYEQYF. The chain has TRBV5-6 and TRBJ2-7; D may be TRBD2 (6 bases). Germline-derived CDR1 and CDR2 are SGHDT and YYEEEE. V was clipped by 4 bases and J by 3 bases, with 14 bases between them. CDR3 size: 14 residues.

The chain has TRBV20-1 and TRBJ1-2; a possible D gene is TRBD1 (5 bases). Trimming pared 3 bases from V and 6 bases from J, leaving 17 bases between. Germline lookup yields CDR1 DFQATT and CDR2 SNEGSKA (reference sequence). The CDR3 has 14 residues. CDR3 sequence reads: CSASSRGGADGYTF. CDR3 in DNA: TGCAGTGCTAGCTCTAGGGGAGGGGCGGATGGCTACACCTTC.

This clonotype appeared many times. The chain links TRBV29-1 to TRBJ2-1; D is ambiguous. The germline gives CDR1 SQVTM, CDR2 ANQGSEA. The CDR3 runs 16 residues. The V and J ends lost 0 bases and 2 bases respectively, with 14 bases between them. CDR3 DNA: TGCAGCGTTGAAGAAAGGAGACCCCAGCCCTACAATGAGCAGTTCTTC. Its translation: CSVEERRPQPYNEQFF.

About this clonotype itself: A much more abundant neighbour one base away suggests this may be a read error. V is TRBV6-1 and J is TRBJ2-7; D gene unclear. V lost 6 bases and J 0 bases, leaving 12 bases between the germline ends. This CDR3 has 14 residues. Per the germline V gene, CDR1 is MNHNS and CDR2 is SASEGT. The CDR3 coding sequence is TGTGCCAGCAGCTGGCACGTCTTCTCCTACGAGCAGTACGTC. Residues: CASSWHVFSYEQYV.

This clonotype has at least ten counts. This chain links TRBV10-3 with TRBJ2-7; 9 bases fit TRBD1. The V segment lost 4 bases and the J segment 1 base; nucleotides outside the gene matches: 2. The germline V gene encodes CDR1 ENHRY and CDR2 SYGVKD. This CDR3 has 14 residues. This CDR3 is CAISAGTGSYEQYF. The DNA of the CDR3 is TGTGCCATCAGTGCCGGGACAGGGTCCTACGAGCAGTACTTC.

About this clonotype: Given a much more abundant clone one base away, this may be a read error. The V call is TRBV5-1, the J call TRBJ2-5, with TRBD2 as a possible D gene (5 bases). CDR1 is SGHRS, CDR2 YFSETQ, per germline. The CDR3 covers 10 residues. V dropped 9 bases and J dropped 3 bases, with 6 bases sitting between them. CDR3: CANGEETQYF. In DNA form, the CDR3 reads TGCGCCAACGGGGAAGAGACCCAGTACTTC.

The table lists this clonotype with many counts. V usage is TRBV5-1 and J usage is TRBJ1-2; possibly TRBD1 for D (5 bases). The CDR3 contains 13 residues. Germline CDR1 is SGHRS and CDR2 is YFSETQ. Trimming stripped 4 bases from V and 3 bases from J, with 10 bases between. The CDR3 nucleotides read TGCGCCAGCAGCGGCGGGACTCACTATGGCTACACCTTC. Translated, it gives CASSGGTHYGYTF.

In the case of this clonotype: Sequence at one end of the junction differs from germline and may be a read error. V and J are TRBV7-2 and TRBJ2-5, with 7 bases that match TRBD1. CDR1 and CDR2 from the germline V gene are SGHTA and FQGNSA. The CDR3 sequence is 15 residues long. In DNA, the CDR3 is TGTGTCAGCAGCTTGGGCGGCAGGGGGCAAGAGACCCAGTACTTC. It is translated as CVSSLGGRGQETQYF.

About this clonotype: This may stem from a read error, because a much larger clone lies one nucleotide away. The chain has TRBV6-1 and TRBJ1-5; D ambiguous. With 7 bases removed from V and 5 bases from J, the gap between germline ends came to 15 bases. Germline V gene lookup returns CDR1 MNHNS and CDR2 SASEGT. The CDR3 is 14 residues long. In DNA form, the CDR3 reads TGTGCCAGCAAGTTGGCAGACTCCTATCAGCCCCAGCATTTT. It encodes CASKLADSYQPQHF.